This is a list of T cell receptor beta chains from one sample in a study of CD8+CD57+ T cells in acquired aplastic anemia. MiXCR, run by TCRdb on the reads, gives a single entry per CDR3 protein. The table includes around 430,000 distinct CDR3 sequences, 25% to 40% detected once. Sequencing input: sorted CD4+, CD8+, or CD8+CD57+ T cells (not recorded which) from PBMCs. The receptors were gathered from a human donor with aplastic anemia. Each CDR3 is given with its conserved first and last residue. The D gene is left open where the match is weak. For some rows the clone size is stated as once, few or many, or as a class when expanded; others skip it.

D gene	V gene	J gene	clone size	CDR3 protein	CDR3 DNA
TRBD1	TRBV4-1	TRBJ1-1	NA	CASSQDRDRPKGRNTEAFF	TGCGCCAGCAGCCAAGATAGGGACAGACCAAAGGGTAGGAACACTGAAGCTTTCTTT
NA	TRBV7-8	TRBJ1-5	many	CASSTVGKSNQPQHF	TGTGCCAGCAGCACGGTGGGAAAGAGCAATCAGCCCCAGCATTTT
NA	TRBV13	TRBJ2-5	few	CASSRDQAETQYF	TGTGCCAGCAGCCGGGACCAGGCGGAGACCCAGTACTTC
NA	TRBV18	TRBJ1-2	NA	CASSPRRDNYGYTF	TGTGCCAGCTCACCTCGGCGGGATAACTATGGCTACACCTTC
NA	TRBV6-1	TRBJ1-5	NA	CASSEREGQPQHF	TGTGCCAGCAGTGAACGCGAGGGCCAGCCCCAGCATTTT
NA	TRBV7-3	TRBJ1-2	NA	CASSSGPHGGYTF	TGTGCCAGCAGCTCCGGGCCGCACGGAGGCTACACCTTC
TRBD2	TRBV14	TRBJ2-5	NA	CASSQDLAAGETQYF	TGTGCCAGCAGCCAAGATCTAGCGGCGGGGGAGACCCAGTACTTC
TRBD2	TRBV30	TRBJ2-7	NA	CAWTSGGYEQYF	TGTGCCTGGACTAGCGGAGGCTACGAGCAGTACTTC
NA	TRBV6-1	TRBJ1-3	few	CASSPSRSNTIYF	TGTGCCAGCAGTCCATCAAGGTCGAACACCATATATTTT
NA	TRBV11-1	TRBJ1-2	NA	CARPTSTGELGYGYTF	TGTGCCAGACCGACAAGCACCGGGGAGCTTGGCTATGGCTACACCTTC
NA	TRBV7-2	TRBJ1-1	NA	CASSMQGQNTEAFF	TGTGCCAGCAGCATGCAGGGACAGAACACTGAAGCTTTCTTT
NA	TRBV7-2	TRBJ2-5	few	CASELGEETQYF	TGTGCCAGCGAGCTAGGAGAAGAGACCCAGTACTTC
NA	TRBV7-9	TRBJ1-3	few	CASLDPGDTIYF	TGTGCCAGCCTAGACCCTGGAGACACCATATATTTT